The 11 T cell receptor beta chains presented below share a single source sample, sequenced in a study of T cell changes during pregnancy in multiple sclerosis. Profiled with immunoSEQ multiplex PCR; TCRdb holds only in-frame clones, not every one. This sample has 15,000 to 20,000 clones, with about four fifths found just once. Specimen: CD8+ T cells from peripheral blood mononuclear cells, collected in the second trimester of pregnancy. The receptors here all came from a female donor in good health, enrolled as a control in a pregnancy study.

V and J are TRBV6-4 and TRBJ2-1, with TRBD1 matching over 9 bases. The trim removed 5 bases at V and 8 bases at J, leaving 16 bases unmatched. Germline V gene lookup returns CDR1 MRHNA and CDR2 SNTAGT. The CDR3 contains 17 residues. CDR3 sequence: CASSPAPGGTGSDEQFF. DNA of the CDR3: TGTGCCAGCAGTCCCGCCCCCGGTGGGACAGGGAGCGATGAGCAGTTCTTC.

The chain employs TRBV9 and TRBJ2-1, with 9 bases that match TRBD2. Germline V lookup: CDR1 SGDLS, CDR2 YYNGEE. Unmatched junction bases numbered 3, after V lost 0 bases and J lost 5 bases. This CDR3 has 15 amino acids. The CDR3 DNA reads TGTGCCAGCAGCGTAGAGGGACTAGCAGACAATGAGCAGTTCTTC. Protein: CASSVEGLADNEQFF.

This chain connects TRBV27 to TRBJ1-2; D is uncertain. The length of the CDR3 is 12 residues. Germline V lookup: CDR1 MNHEY, CDR2 SMNVEV (reference sequence). Trimming took 5 bases from V and 0 from J, leaving 4 bases between them. This CDR3 is CASSDSNYGYTF. CDR3 coding DNA: TGTGCCAGCAGTGACTCTAACTATGGCTACACCTTC.

This clone came up once. The chain combines TRBV6-1 with TRBJ1-2, with 7 bases fitting TRBD1. The CDR3 length is 16 residues. The germline V gene has CDR1 MNHNS and CDR2 SASEGT. Trimming took 1 base from V and 7 from J; bases not matched to a gene: 12. The CDR3 DNA reads as TGTGCCAGCAGTGAAGTCCTAGGACAGGCAGGAGGTGGCTACACCTTC. Translation gives CASSEVLGQAGGGYTF.

In its sample, this clone was seen once. This rearrangement joins TRBV9 to TRBJ1-1; D unresolved. The CDR3 covers 14 residues. Germline CDR1 reads SGDLS; CDR2 reads YYNGEE. The V gene lost 3 bases and the J gene lost 6 bases, with 15 bases spanning the gap. The CDR3 reads CASSGGNSAPEAFF. Here the CDR3 DNA reads TGTGCCAGCAGCGGAGGGAATTCCGCCCCTGAAGCTTTCTTT.

This CDR3 is CASSRERTGASTDTQYF. CDR3 DNA: TGTGCCAGCAGCCGCGAGAGGACAGGTGCTAGCACAGATACGCAGTATTTT. The gene calls are TRBV14 and TRBJ2-3, with 7 bases lining up with TRBD1. The J segment lost 0 bases and the V segment lost 4 bases, leaving 10 bases of the junction unmatched. Germline assignment: CDR1 SGHDN and CDR2 FVKESK. The CDR3 contains 17 residues.

The chain uses TRBV9 and TRBJ1-1; 7 bases agree with TRBD1. V gave up 3 bases and J gave up 1 base; unmatched junction bases: 3. This CDR3 has 14 residues. Germline values: CDR1 SGDLS, CDR2 YYNGEE. CDR3 nucleotides: TGTGCCAGCAGCGCGGGACAGTCGAACACTGAAGCTTTCTTT. This translates into CASSAGQSNTEAFF.

The chain links TRBV6-1 to TRBJ1-2; 7 nucleotides agree with TRBD1. Germline V gene sequence: CDR1 MNHNS, CDR2 SASEGT. The V segment lost 2 bases and the J segment 8 bases; nucleotides outside the gene matches: 2. The CDR3 is 12 residues long. The CDR3 DNA sequence: TGTGCCAGCAGTGAAAGGGGGCGCGGCTACACCTTC. It translates to CASSERGRGYTF.

The rearrangement joins TRBV9 to TRBJ1-2; D possibly corresponds to TRBD1 (5 bases). CDR1 SGDLS and CDR2 YYNGEE come from the germline V gene. The ends were cut back, 0 bases at V and 1 base at J, with 13 bases in the middle. The CDR3 runs to 16 residues. Written as DNA, the CDR3 is TGTGCCAGCAGCGTAGAAGTGCAGGGTGGTAACTATGGCTACACCTTC. The encoded protein is CASSVEVQGGNYGYTF.

The rearrangement uses TRBV10-3 and TRBJ1-1, with D possibly being TRBD1 (6 bases). This CDR3 region has 15 residues. Trimming removed 4 bases from V and 0 bases from J, with 12 bases in between. Looked up from germline, CDR1 is ENHRY and CDR2 is SYGVKD. This chain's CDR3 is CAISGGGSLNTEAFF. The DNA for the CDR3 is TGTGCCATCAGTGGGGGGGGCAGCTTGAACACTGAAGCTTTCTTT.

The CDR3 reads CASSSTGNQETQYF. The CDR3 DNA follows: TGTGCCAGCAGCTCCACAGGGAACCAAGAGACCCAGTACTTC. The chain recombines TRBV7-9 with TRBJ2-5, with D maybe TRBD1 (6 bases). In germline, CDR1 is SEHNR, CDR2 FQNEAQ (reference sequence). V was trimmed by 4 bases and J by 0 bases, leaving 9 bases between them. The CDR3 is 14 residues long.